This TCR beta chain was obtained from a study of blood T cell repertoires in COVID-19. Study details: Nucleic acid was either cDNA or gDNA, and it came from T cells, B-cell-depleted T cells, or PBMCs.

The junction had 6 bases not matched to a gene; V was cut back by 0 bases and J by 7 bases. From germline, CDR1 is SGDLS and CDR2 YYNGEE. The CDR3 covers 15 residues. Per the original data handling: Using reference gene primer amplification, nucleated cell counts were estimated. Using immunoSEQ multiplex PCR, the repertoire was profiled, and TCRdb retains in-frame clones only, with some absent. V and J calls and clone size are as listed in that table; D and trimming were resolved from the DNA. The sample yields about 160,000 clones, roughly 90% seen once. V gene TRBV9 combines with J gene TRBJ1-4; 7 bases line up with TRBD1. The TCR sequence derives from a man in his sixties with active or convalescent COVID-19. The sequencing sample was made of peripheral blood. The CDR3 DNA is TGTGCCAGCAGCGTAGACAACAGGGGTGGTGAAAAACTGTTTTTT. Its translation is CASSVDNRGGEKLFF.